These 6 T cell receptor beta chains share one sample of origin, sequenced in a study of control samples from healthy donors and cancer patients. Clones were read by immunoSEQ multiplex PCR, and TCRdb kept only the in-frame ones, dropping some. The sample includes 150,000 to 200,000 clones, 70% to 90% seen only once; the top ten take over 4%. Sequenced sample: blood. Every receptor here comes from a woman aged 30 to 39 in good health.

This sequence joins TRBV28 and TRBJ2-7, with D unclear. The CDR3 extends over 13 amino acids. CDR1 is MDHEN, CDR2 SYDVKM, per germline. V was cut by 6 bases and J by 3 bases, with 12 bases left in between. CDR3 protein: CASRLQEVYEQYF. The CDR3 nucleotides read TGTGCCAGCAGGCTCCAGGAAGTCTACGAGCAGTACTTC.

The V gene is TRBV20-1, the J gene TRBJ2-7, with TRBD2 as a possible D gene (6 bases). Trimming took off 3 bases at V and 7 bases at J, with 19 bases between the two ends. Germline values: CDR1 DFQATT, CDR2 SNEGSKA (reference sequence). The CDR3 covers 14 residues. The CDR3 is CSASKAGLGGEQYV. The CDR3 coding sequence is TGCAGTGCTAGTAAGGCGGGCCTCGGGGGAGAGCAGTACGTC.

This clone was seen just once. This chain's CDR3 is CAWSVRMNTEAFF. The CDR3 DNA sequence: TGTGCCTGGAGTGTAAGGATGAACACTGAAGCTTTCTTT. The genes are TRBV30 and TRBJ1-1; D gene uncertain. The V gene lost 0 bases and the J gene lost 0 bases, with 5 bases spanning the gap. The CDR3 has 13 amino acids. The germline gives CDR1 GTSNPN, CDR2 SVGIG (reference sequence).

The gene calls are TRBV2 and TRBJ1-5; 8 nucleotides line up with TRBD1. The germline gives CDR1 SNHLY, CDR2 FYNNEI. The length of the CDR3 is 15 residues. V lost 2 bases and J lost 6; bases outside the gene matches: 6. CDR3 bases: TGTGCCAGCAGTGAAATAACAGGGGGAACTCAGCCCCAGCATTTT. This translates into CASSEITGGTQPQHF.

This clone was counted between two and nine times. The chain couples TRBV5-4 to TRBJ2-1, with D possibly matching TRBD2 (7 bases). The V and J ends lost 0 bases and 10 bases respectively, with 17 bases between them. There are 15 residues in the CDR3. Germline V gene data show CDR1 as SGHNT and CDR2 as YYREEE (reference sequence). CDR3 nucleotide sequence: TGTGCCAGCAGCTTGGCGGGGGGCTCGTTGGCGGAGCAGTTCTTC. It is translated as CASSLAGGSLAEQFF. Together with reference TRBV5-4 and TRBJ2-1, the CDR3 gives the full variable domain: ETGVTQSPTHLIKTRGQQVTLRCSSQSGHNTVSWYQQALGQGPQFIFQYYREEENGRGNFPPRFSGLQFPNYSSELNVNALELDDSALYLCASSLAGGSLAEQFFGPGTRLTVL.

The V call is TRBV28, the J call TRBJ1-5; no reliable D call. Trimming took 2 bases from V and 7 from J, leaving 6 bases between them. Per the germline V gene, CDR1 is MDHEN and CDR2 is SYDVKM. The CDR3 totals 12 residues. CDR3 loop: CASSLIGQPQHF. CDR3 DNA: TGTGCCAGCAGTTTAATCGGCCAGCCCCAGCATTTT.